This TCR beta chain emerged from a study of T-cell reconstitution after alpha-beta-depleted transplantation in children. Findings and limits, study-wide: Certain patients had high TCRbeta diversity at day 60, and it came from recipient T cells and thymic progenitors that survived.

Unique molecular identifiers featured in how the TCRbeta library was prepared. Each CDR3 protein is one row after TCRdb ran MiXCR on the PCR reads. The profile covers over 200,000 distinct CDR3 sequences, with 8.4% appearing a single time and less than 40% taken by the ten largest. The sample holds many counts of this clonotype. Its antigen is unidentified. Per germline, CDR1 SGDLS and CDR2 YYNGEE. The CDR3 is made up of 14 amino acids. Trimming removed 1 base from V and 9 bases from J; junction bases left unmatched: 6. The receptor was derived from a male patient aged 2-9 years who had a stem cell transplant for acute myeloid leukemia, so the T cells may come from the graft donor. The starting material was PBMCs, mostly from graft donor cells, obtained 360 days after TCRalphabeta/CD19-depleted stem cell transplant. V is TRBV9 and J is TRBJ2-1, with 8 bases fitting TRBD2. In DNA form, the CDR3 reads TGTGCCAGCAGCGTATGGAGCGGGAGAGGTGAGCAGTTCTTC. Translating it yields CASSVWSGRGEQFF.